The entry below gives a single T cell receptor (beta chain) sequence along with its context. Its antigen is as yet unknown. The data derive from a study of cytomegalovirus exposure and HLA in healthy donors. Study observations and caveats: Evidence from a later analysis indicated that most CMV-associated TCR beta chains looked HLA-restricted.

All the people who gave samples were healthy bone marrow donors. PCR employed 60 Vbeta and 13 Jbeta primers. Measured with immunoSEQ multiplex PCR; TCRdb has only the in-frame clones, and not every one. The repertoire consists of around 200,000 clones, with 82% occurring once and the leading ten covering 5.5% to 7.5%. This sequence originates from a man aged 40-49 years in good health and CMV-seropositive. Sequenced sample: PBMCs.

CDR3 loop: CASSKGVSSYNEQFF. The CDR3 nucleotides are TGCGCCAGCAGCAAGGGGGTAAGCTCCTACAATGAGCAGTTCTTC. The chain uses TRBV5-1 and TRBJ2-1, with D tentatively TRBD1 (6 bases). The CDR3 spans 15 residues. Germline V gene sequence: CDR1 SGHRS, CDR2 YFSETQ. V was pared by 4 bases and J by 0 bases, with 11 bases between.